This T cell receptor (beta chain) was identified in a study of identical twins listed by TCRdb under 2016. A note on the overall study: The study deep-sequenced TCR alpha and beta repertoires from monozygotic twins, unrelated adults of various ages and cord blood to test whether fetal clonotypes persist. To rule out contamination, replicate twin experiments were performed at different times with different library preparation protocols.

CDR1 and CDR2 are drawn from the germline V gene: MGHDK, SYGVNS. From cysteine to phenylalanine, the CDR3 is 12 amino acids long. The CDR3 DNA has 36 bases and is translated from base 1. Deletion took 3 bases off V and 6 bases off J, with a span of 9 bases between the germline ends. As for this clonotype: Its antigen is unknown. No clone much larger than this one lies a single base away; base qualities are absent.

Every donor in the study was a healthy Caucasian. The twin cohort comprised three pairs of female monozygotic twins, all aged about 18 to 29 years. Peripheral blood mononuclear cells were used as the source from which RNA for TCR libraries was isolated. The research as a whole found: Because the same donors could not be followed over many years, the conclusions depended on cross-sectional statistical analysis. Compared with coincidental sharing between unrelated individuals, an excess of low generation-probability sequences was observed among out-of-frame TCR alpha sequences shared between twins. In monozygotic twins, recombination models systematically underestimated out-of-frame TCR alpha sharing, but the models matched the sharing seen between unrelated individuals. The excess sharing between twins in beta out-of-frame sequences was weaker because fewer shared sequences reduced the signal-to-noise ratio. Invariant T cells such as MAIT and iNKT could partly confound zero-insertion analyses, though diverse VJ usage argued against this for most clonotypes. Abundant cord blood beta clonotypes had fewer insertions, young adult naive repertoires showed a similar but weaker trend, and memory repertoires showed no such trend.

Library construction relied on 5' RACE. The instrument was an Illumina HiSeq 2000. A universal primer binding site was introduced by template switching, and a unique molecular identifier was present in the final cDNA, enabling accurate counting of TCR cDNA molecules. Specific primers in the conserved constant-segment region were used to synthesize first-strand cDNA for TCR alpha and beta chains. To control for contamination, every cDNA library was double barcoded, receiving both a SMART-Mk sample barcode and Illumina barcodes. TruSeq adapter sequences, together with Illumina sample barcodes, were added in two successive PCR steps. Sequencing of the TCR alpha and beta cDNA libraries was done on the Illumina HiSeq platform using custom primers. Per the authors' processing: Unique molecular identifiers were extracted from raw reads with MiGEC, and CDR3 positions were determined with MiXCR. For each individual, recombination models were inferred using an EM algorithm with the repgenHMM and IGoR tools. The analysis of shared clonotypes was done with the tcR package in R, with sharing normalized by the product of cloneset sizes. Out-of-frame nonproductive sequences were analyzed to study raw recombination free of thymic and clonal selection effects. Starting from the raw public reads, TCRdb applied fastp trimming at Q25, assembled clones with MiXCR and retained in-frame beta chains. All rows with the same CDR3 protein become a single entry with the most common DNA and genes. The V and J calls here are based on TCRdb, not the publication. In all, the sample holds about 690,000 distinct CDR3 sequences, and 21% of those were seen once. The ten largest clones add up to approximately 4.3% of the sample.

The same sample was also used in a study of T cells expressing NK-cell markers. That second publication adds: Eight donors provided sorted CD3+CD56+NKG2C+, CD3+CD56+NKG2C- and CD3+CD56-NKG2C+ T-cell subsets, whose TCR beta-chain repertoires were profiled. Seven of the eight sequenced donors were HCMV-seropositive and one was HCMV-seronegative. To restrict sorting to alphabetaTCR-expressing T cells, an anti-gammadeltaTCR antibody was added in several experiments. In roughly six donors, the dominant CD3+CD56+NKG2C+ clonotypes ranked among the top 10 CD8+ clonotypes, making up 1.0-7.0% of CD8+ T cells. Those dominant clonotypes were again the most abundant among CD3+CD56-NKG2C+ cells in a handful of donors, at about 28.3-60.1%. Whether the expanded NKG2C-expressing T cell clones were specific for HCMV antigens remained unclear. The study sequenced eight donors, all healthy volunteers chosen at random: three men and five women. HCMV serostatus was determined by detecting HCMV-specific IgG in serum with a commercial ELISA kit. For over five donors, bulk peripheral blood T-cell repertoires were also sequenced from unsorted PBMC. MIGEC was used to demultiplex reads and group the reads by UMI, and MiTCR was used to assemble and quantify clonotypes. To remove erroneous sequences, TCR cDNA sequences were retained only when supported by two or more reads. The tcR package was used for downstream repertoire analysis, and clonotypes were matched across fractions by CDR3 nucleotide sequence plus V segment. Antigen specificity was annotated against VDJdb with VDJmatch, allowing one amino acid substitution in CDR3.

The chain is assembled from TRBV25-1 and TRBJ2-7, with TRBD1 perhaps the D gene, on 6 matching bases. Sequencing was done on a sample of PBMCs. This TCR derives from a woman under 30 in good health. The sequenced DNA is TGTGCCAGCAGTGATCCACAGGGCGAGCAGTACTTC. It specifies CASSDPQGEQYF.